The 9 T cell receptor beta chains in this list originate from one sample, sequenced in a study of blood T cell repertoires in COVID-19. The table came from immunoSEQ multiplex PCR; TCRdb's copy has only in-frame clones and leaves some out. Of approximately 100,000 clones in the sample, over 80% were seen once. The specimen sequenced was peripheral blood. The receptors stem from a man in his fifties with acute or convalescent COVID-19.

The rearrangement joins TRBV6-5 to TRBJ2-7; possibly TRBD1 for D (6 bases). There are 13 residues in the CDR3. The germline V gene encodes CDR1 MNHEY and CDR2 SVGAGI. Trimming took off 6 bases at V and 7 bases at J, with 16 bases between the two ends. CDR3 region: CASRSNRAREQYF. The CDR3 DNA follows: TGTGCCAGCAGGTCCAACAGGGCGCGGGAGCAGTACTTC.

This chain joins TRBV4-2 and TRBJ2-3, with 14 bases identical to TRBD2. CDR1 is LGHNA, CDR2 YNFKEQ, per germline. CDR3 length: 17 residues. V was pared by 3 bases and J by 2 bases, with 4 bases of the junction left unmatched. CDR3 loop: CASSQRTSGGNTDTQYF. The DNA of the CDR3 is TGTGCCAGCAGCCAGCGGACTAGCGGGGGGAACACAGATACGCAGTATTTT.

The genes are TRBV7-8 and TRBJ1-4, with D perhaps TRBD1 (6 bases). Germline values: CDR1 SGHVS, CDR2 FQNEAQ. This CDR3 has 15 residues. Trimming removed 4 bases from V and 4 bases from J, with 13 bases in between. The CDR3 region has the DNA TGTGCCAGCAGCTCTACAGGACAGTATAATGAAAAACTGTTTTTT. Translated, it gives CASSSTGQYNEKLFF.

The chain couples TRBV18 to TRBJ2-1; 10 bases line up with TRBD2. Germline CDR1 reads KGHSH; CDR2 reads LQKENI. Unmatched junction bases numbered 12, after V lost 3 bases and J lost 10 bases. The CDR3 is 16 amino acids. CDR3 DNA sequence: TGTGCCAGCTCACCTTCCAAGGGACTAGCGTTCGACGAGCAGTTCTTC. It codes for CASSPSKGLAFDEQFF.

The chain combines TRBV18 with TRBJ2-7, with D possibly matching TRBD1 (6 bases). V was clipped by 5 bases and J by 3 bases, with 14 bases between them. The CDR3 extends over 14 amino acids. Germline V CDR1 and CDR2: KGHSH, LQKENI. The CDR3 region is CASSKWGRGYEQYF. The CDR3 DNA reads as TGTGCCAGCTCAAAATGGGGGCGCGGCTACGAGCAGTACTTC.

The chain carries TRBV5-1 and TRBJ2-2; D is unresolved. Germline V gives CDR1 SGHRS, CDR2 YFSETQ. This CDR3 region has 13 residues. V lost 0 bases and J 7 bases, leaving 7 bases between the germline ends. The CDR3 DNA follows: TGCGCCAGCAGCTTGGCTGGCGGCGGGGAGCTGTTTTTT. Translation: CASSLAGGGELFF. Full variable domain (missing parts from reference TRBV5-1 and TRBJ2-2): KAGVTQTPRYLIKTRGQQVTLSCSPISGHRSVSWYQQTPGQGLQFLFEYFSETQRNKGNFPGRFSGRQFSNSRSEMNVSTLELGDSALYLCASSLAGGGELFFGEGSRLTVL.

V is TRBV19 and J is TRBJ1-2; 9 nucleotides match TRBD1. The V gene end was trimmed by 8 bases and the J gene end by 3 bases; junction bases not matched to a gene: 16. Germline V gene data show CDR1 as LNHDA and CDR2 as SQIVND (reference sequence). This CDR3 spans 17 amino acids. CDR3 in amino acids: CASSNSATGGADYGYTF. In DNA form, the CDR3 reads TGTGCCAGTTCCAACTCAGCAACAGGGGGCGCGGACTATGGCTACACCTTC.

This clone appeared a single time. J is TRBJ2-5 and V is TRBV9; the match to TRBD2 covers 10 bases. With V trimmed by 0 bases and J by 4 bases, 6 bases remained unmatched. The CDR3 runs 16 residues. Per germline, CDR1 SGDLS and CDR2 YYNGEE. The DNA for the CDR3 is TGTGCCAGCAGCGTAGGGCCAGCGGGGGGGCGAGAGACCCAGTACTTC. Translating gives CASSVGPAGGRETQYF.

CDR3 in DNA: TGCAGCGCTGAGGAGACTGAAGCTTTCTTT. Encoded protein: CSAEETEAFF. The chain links TRBV29-1 to TRBJ1-1, with no clear D. Trimming left V 7 bases short and J 5 bases short, with 8 bases between. The CDR3 length is 10 residues. Per germline, CDR1 SQVTM and CDR2 ANQGSEA.